This TCR beta chain was found in a study of cytomegalovirus exposure and HLA in healthy donors. Trimming took 5 bases from V and 5 from J, leaving 10 bases between them. Looked up from germline, CDR1 is MNHEY and CDR2 is SVGAGI. The CDR3 has 13 amino acids. PCR involved 60 Vbeta and 13 Jbeta primers. Profiling relied on immunoSEQ multiplex PCR, and the TCRdb table lists in-frame clones only, not all of them. This sample has 100,000 to 150,000 clones; more than 75% occur once, and the top ten carry 4% to 6.5%. Sequencing was performed on PBMCs. The chain uses TRBV6-5 and TRBJ2-4; a possible D gene is TRBD1 (6 bases). The TCR sequence derives from a woman in her twenties or thirties in good health and CMV-seronegative. CDR3 nucleotide sequence: TGTGCCAGCAGTACCCCAGGGGAAAACATTCAGTACTTC. Translating gives CASSTPGENIQYF.